These 22 T cell receptor beta chains were sequenced from one sample in a study of shared clonotypes between healthy human individuals (dated by TCRdb to 2020 to 2022). The library was obtained by the immunoSEQ multiplex PCR assay. Imported from immuneACCESS, the table was reduced by TCRdb to in-frame sequences with V and J called. These copies leave out some clones; in studies compared against another copy, an unresolved V gene accounts for under half, and the cause of the remainder is not known. This sample has some 900,000 clones in its table, and 70% to 85% of those were observed once. Approximately 1.5% of the sample is held by the ten biggest clonotypes. Sequenced input: memory CD4+ T cells sorted from blood. The cell subset or site tag for this specimen amounts to: CD45RA-negative fraction. These receptors were collected from a man between 18 and 35 years old in good health.

This chain uses TRBV6-1 with TRBJ2-7, with a weak D call TRBD1 (6 bases). The length of the CDR3 is 15 residues. Trimming stripped 7 bases from V and 0 bases from J, with 16 bases between. Germline V lookup: CDR1 MNHNS, CDR2 SASEGT. The CDR3 DNA reads as TGTGCCAGCAACCGGGGACAAGTAAGCTCCTACGAGCAGTACTTC. It translates to CASNRGQVSSYEQYF.

The rearrangement joins TRBV5-4 to TRBJ1-6, with TRBD1 as a possible D gene (5 bases). In germline, CDR1 is SGHNT, CDR2 YYREEE (reference sequence). V was shortened by 3 bases and J by 8 bases, with 12 bases between the two germline ends. CDR3 length: 14 residues. The chain's CDR3 is CASSSQGGDSPLHF. In DNA form, the CDR3 reads TGTGCCAGCAGCTCCCAGGGTGGGGATTCACCCCTCCACTTT.

Only one count was recorded for this clone. This rearrangement joins TRBV2 to TRBJ1-4, with D possibly TRBD1 on 5 matching bases. The CDR3 covers 15 residues. Trimming cost V 4 bases and J 3 bases, with 12 bases left between them. CDR1 is SNHLY and CDR2 is FYNNEI in the germline V gene. The CDR3 region is CASSGMGLPNEKLFF. CDR3 nucleotide sequence: TGTGCCAGCAGTGGAATGGGACTTCCTAATGAAAAACTGTTTTTT.

This sequence joins TRBV7-2 and TRBJ2-5, with a tentative D call TRBD1 (6 bases). This CDR3 has 15 residues. CDR1 and CDR2 from the germline V gene are SGHTA and FQGNSA. The V end lost 0 bases, the J end lost 4 bases, and 12 bases lay between the germline ends. The CDR3 here is CASSLAQGYLETQYF. The DNA for the CDR3 is TGTGCCAGCAGCTTAGCACAGGGATACCTAGAGACCCAGTACTTC.

V is TRBV20-1 and J is TRBJ1-2; D gene unclear. This CDR3 comprises 11 residues. V lost 8 bases to trimming and J lost 0 bases, with 7 bases between them. Per the germline V gene, CDR1 is DFQATT and CDR2 is SNEGSKA (reference sequence). CDR3 amino acids: CSHGSNYGYTF. The CDR3 coding sequence is TGCAGTCACGGTTCTAACTATGGCTACACCTTC.

J is TRBJ2-3 and V is TRBV7-2, with 10 bases lining up with TRBD2. The junction had 5 bases not matched to a gene; V was cut back by 2 bases and J by 6 bases. The CDR3 loop spans 15 amino acids. Per germline, CDR1 SGHTA and CDR2 FQGNSA. Here the CDR3 reads CASSLTSGIWDTQYF. CDR3 DNA sequence: TGTGCCAGCAGCTTAACTAGCGGGATCTGGGATACGCAGTATTTT.

This rearrangement joins TRBV2 to TRBJ1-1; the D is unclear. V was pared by 3 bases and J by 6 bases, with 20 bases between. CDR3 size: 16 residues. The V gene's germline CDR1 is SNHLY and CDR2 FYNNEI. The CDR3 loop reads CASSEGAVSLGSEAFF. DNA for the CDR3: TGTGCCAGCAGTGAGGGAGCAGTAAGTTTGGGCTCTGAAGCTTTCTTT.

This chain uses TRBV6-1 with TRBJ2-7, with D perhaps assigned TRBD1 or TRBD2 (7 bases each). CDR1 and CDR2 from the germline V gene are MNHNS and SASEGT. V was cut by 6 bases and J by 7 bases, with 16 bases left in between. This CDR3 has 13 amino acids. The CDR3 loop reads CASSIIRGGEQYF. The CDR3 DNA sequence: TGTGCCAGCAGCATCATCAGGGGGGGAGAGCAGTACTTC.

This clone was detected many times. The chain joins TRBV13 to TRBJ2-2; D gene unclear. Between the trimmed V and J ends, which lost 2 bases and 6 bases, there was a span of 7 bases. This CDR3 spans 13 amino acids. CDR1 is PRHDT and CDR2 is FYEKMQ in the germline V gene (reference sequence). CDR3 DNA sequence: TGTGCCAGCAGCTTAAGGCCGGCCGGGGAGCTGTTTTTT. This sequence encodes CASSLRPAGELFF.

This clone was seen only a few times. The gene calls are TRBV28 and TRBJ1-2; possibly TRBD1 for D (6 bases). The CDR3 length is 12 residues. Germline CDR1 MDHEN, CDR2 SYDVKM. With 6 bases removed from V and 8 bases from J, the gap between germline ends came to 13 bases. The CDR3 nucleotides are TGTGCCAGCAGCCTACGGGGGGCGGGCTACACCTTC. Its translation is CASSLRGAGYTF.

This clone has a handful of counts. The V call is TRBV7-9, the J call TRBJ1-2; D is perhaps TRBD1 (6 bases). V was pared by 3 bases and J by 7 bases, with 9 bases between. The CDR3 length is 12 residues. Germline V gene data show CDR1 as SEHNR and CDR2 as FQNEAQ (reference sequence). The CDR3 reads CASSLRGGGYTF. Written as DNA, the CDR3 is TGTGCCAGCAGCTTGAGAGGGGGTGGCTACACCTTC.

The V gene is TRBV5-8, the J gene TRBJ1-2; D may be TRBD1 (5 bases). CDR3 length equals 15 residues. V was trimmed by 5 bases and J by 0 bases, leaving 14 bases between them. The V gene's germline CDR1 is SGHTS and CDR2 YDEGEE. CDR3 sequence reads: CASRERGLSNYGYTF. CDR3 DNA sequence: TGTGCCAGCAGGGAAAGGGGACTTTCTAACTATGGCTACACCTTC.

This chain uses TRBV4-3 with TRBJ2-4; D not certain. V was pared by 0 bases and J by 1 base, with 7 bases between. CDR1 LGHNA and CDR2 YSLEER come from the germline V gene. The CDR3 contains 15 residues. The DNA of the CDR3 is TGCGCCAGCAGCCAAGATCATGGGGCCAAAAACATTCAGTACTTC. As protein: CASSQDHGAKNIQYF.

The CDR3 nucleotides read TGTGCCATCAGCAAGGACAGCCTTGAAAAACTGTTTTTT. Translation: CAISKDSLEKLFF. The J gene is TRBJ1-4, the V gene TRBV10-3; TRBD1 is a possible D gene (6 bases). Deletions cut 6 bases from V and 7 bases from J, with 12 bases between. This CDR3 spans 13 amino acids. Germline values: CDR1 ENHRY, CDR2 SYGVKD.

The chain has TRBV29-1 and TRBJ1-2, with 7 nucleotides matching TRBD1. Germline V gives CDR1 SQVTM, CDR2 ANQGSEA. V lost 4 bases, J lost 2 bases, and 4 bases stayed unmatched. The CDR3 contains 13 residues. In DNA, the CDR3 is TGCAGCGTTGTGGACAGGTCCAACTATGGCTACACCTTC. Protein product: CSVVDRSNYGYTF. The full variable domain, its missing parts supplied by reference TRBV29-1 and TRBJ1-2, is SAVISQKPSRDICQRGTSLTIQCQVDSQVTMMFWYRQQPGQSLTLIATANQGSEATYESGFVIDKFPISRPNLTFSTLTVSNMSPEDSSIYLCSVVDRSNYGYTFGSGTRLTVV.

The chain employs TRBV10-3 and TRBJ1-1; TRBD1 matches 8 bases. The CDR3 covers 15 residues. J lost 1 base, V lost 11 bases, and 12 bases had no gene match. The germline CDR1 and CDR2 sequences are ENHRY and SYGVKD. This CDR3 reads CAGRPGTGSNTEAFF. In DNA form, the CDR3 reads TGTGCCGGCAGACCGGGGACAGGATCGAACACTGAAGCTTTCTTT.

The chain is built from TRBV6-5 and TRBJ1-5; perhaps TRBD1 as D (5 bases). Germline CDR1 MNHEY, CDR2 SVGAGI. This CDR3 spans 14 amino acids. Trimming removed 10 bases from V and 0 bases from J, with 13 bases in between. CDR3 residues: CATGRQNSNQPQHF. The CDR3 coding sequence is TGTGCCACAGGGAGACAGAATAGCAATCAGCCCCAGCATTTT.

Notes on this clone: This sample includes further DNA sequences coding for the same CDR3. This chain joins TRBV5-1 and TRBJ1-4, with a tentative D call TRBD1 (5 bases). The CDR3 is 15 amino acids. V was trimmed by 0 bases and J by 5 bases, leaving 11 bases between them. The germline V gene has CDR1 SGHRS and CDR2 YFSETQ. The CDR3 protein is CASSLAGGSNEKLFF. The CDR3 DNA sequence: TGCGCCAGCAGCTTGGCCGGGGGTTCGAATGAAAAACTGTTTTTT.

V usage is TRBV19 and J usage is TRBJ2-4; D is unresolved. The germline V and J ends were trimmed by 5 bases and 5 bases, with 10 bases remaining between them. This CDR3 spans 13 amino acids. The germline CDR1 and CDR2 sequences are LNHDA and SQIVND (reference sequence). The DNA for the CDR3 is TGTGCCAGTAGTGAAACGGGCCAAAACATTCAGTACTTC. Translated, it gives CASSETGQNIQYF.

This chain uses TRBV6-4 with TRBJ2-7; 8 nucleotides line up with TRBD1. Germline CDR1 reads MRHNA; CDR2 reads SNTAGT. The CDR3 runs to 15 residues. V lost 5 bases and J lost 6; bases outside the gene matches: 12. The CDR3 reads CASSTKDRAGGEQYF. CDR3 nucleotides: TGTGCCAGCAGTACTAAGGACAGGGCGGGTGGCGAGCAGTACTTC.

The CDR3 sequence is CAISLSGGYGYTF. The CDR3 DNA sequence: TGTGCCATCAGTCTCTCAGGGGGCTATGGCTACACCTTC. The chain links TRBV10-3 to TRBJ1-2; the match to TRBD1 covers 7 bases. The V gene end was trimmed by 5 bases and the J gene end by 4 bases; junction bases not matched to a gene: 4. The CDR3 runs to 13 residues. The V gene's germline CDR1 is ENHRY and CDR2 SYGVKD.

The chain recombines TRBV2 with TRBJ1-2; 8 nucleotides agree with TRBD1. This CDR3 contains 15 residues. Germline values: CDR1 SNHLY, CDR2 FYNNEI. Trimming cost V 7 bases and J 6 bases; bases outside gene matches: 13. This CDR3 reads CASNPTTGVVNGYTF. The CDR3, as DNA: TGTGCCAGCAATCCGACGACAGGGGTCGTGAATGGCTACACCTTC.